Listed here is a single T cell receptor (beta chain). These data come from a study of cytomegalovirus exposure and HLA in healthy donors. From germline, CDR1 is KGHSH and CDR2 LQKENI. The CDR3 length is 15 residues. V lost 6 bases and J lost 2; bases outside the gene matches: 6. PCR employed 60 Vbeta and 13 Jbeta primers. Clones were sequenced by immunoSEQ multiplex PCR, and TCRdb holds only the in-frame ones, with some missing. This sample yields roughly 240,000 clones, of which roughly 78% are seen a single time; 0.45% to 0.5% belongs to the top ten. The sample comprised PBMCs. V usage is TRBV18 and J usage is TRBJ2-5; 10 nucleotides line up with TRBD2. The clonotype comes from a boy aged 5-17 years in good health and CMV-seronegative. The chain's CDR3 is CASSRPGLAQETQYF. The CDR3 DNA reads TGTGCCAGCTCCCGCCCGGGACTAGCGCAAGAGACCCAGTACTTC.